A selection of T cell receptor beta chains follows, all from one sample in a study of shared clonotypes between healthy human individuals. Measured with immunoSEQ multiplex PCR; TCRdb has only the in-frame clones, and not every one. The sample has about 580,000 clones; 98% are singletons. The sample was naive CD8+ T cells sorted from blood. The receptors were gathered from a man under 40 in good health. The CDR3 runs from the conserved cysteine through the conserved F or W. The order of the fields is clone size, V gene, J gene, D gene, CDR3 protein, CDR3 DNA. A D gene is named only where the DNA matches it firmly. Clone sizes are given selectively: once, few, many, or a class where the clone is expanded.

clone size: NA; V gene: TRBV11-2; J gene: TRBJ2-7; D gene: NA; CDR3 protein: CASSLGSSYEQYF; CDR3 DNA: TGTGCCAGCAGCTTAGGAAGCTCCTACGAGCAGTACTTC
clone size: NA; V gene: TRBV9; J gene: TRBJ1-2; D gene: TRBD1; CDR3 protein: CASEPGQVHGYTF; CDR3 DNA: TGTGCCAGTGAACCGGGACAGGTCCATGGCTACACCTTC
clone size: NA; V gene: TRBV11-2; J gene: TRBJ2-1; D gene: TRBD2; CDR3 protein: CASSSTSGWDEQFF; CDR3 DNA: TGTGCCAGCAGCTCTACTAGCGGGTGGGATGAGCAGTTCTTC
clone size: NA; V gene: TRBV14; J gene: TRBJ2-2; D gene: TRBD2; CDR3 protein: CASSQGPSGRNTGELFF; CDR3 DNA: TGTGCCAGCAGCCAGGGGCCTAGCGGGAGAAACACCGGGGAGCTGTTTTTT
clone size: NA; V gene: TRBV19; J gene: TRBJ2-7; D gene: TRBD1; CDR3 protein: CASSIGGGPYEQYF; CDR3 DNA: TGTGCCAGTAGTATAGGAGGGGGCCCATACGAGCAGTACTTC
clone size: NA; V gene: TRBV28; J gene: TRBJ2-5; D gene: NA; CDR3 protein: CASSLDRDPQETQYF; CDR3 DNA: TGTGCCAGCAGTTTGGACCGGGATCCACAAGAGACCCAGTACTTC
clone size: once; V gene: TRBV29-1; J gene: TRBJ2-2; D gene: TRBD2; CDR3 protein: CSVELAGANTGELFF; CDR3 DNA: TGCAGCGTTGAATTGGCGGGAGCGAACACCGGGGAGCTGTTTTTT
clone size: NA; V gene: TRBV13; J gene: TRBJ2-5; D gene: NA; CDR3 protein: CASSGKQETQYF; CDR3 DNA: TGTGCCAGCTCAGGAAAACAAGAGACCCAGTACTTC
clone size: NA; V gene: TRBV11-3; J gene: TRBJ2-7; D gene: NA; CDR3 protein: CASRPTRGVEQYF; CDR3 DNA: TGTGCCAGCAGGCCGACTAGGGGCGTGGAGCAGTACTTC
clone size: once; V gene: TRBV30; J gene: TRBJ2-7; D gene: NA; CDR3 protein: CAWSVIAGLGEQYF; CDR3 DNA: TGTGCCTGGAGTGTAATCGCAGGGTTGGGCGAGCAGTACTTC
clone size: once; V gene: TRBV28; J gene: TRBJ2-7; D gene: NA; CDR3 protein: CASSLGILYEQYF; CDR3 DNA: TGTGCCAGCAGTTTAGGTATACTCTACGAGCAGTACTTC
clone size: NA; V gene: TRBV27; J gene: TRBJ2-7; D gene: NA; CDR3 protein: CASSFVSGLLYEQYF; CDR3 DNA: TGTGCCAGCAGTTTTGTCAGCGGGCTACTCTACGAGCAGTACTTC
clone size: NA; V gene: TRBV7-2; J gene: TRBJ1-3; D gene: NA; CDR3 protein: CASSSSRQSSGNTIYF; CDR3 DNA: TGTGCCAGCAGCTCGAGCCGACAGAGCTCTGGAAACACCATATATTTT
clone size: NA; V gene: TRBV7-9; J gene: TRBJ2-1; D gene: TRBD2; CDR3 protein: CASTKGGSGDEQFF; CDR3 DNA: TGTGCCAGTACAAAGGGCGGGAGTGGGGATGAGCAGTTCTTC
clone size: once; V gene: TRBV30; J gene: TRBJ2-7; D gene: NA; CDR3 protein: CAWSVNSVDEQYF; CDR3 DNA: TGTGCCTGGAGTGTAAATAGTGTGGACGAGCAGTACTTC
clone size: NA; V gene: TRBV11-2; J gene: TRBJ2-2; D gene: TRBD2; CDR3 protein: CASSPPGLAGATGELFF; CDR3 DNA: TGTGCCAGCAGCCCACCGGGGCTAGCGGGGGCCACCGGGGAGCTGTTTTTT
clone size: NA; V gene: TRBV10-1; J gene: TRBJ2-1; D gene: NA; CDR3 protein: CASSAGPTGSSYNEQFF; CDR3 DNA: TGCGCCAGCAGTGCCGGGCCGACCGGGAGCTCCTACAATGAGCAGTTCTTC
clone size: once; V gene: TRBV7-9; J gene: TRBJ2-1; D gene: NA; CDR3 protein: CASSLGSNEQFF; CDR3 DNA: TGTGCCAGCAGCCTGGGGAGTAATGAGCAGTTCTTC
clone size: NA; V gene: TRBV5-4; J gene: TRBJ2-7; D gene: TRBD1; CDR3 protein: CASSLQGSYEQYF; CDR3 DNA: TGTGCCAGCAGCTTACAGGGGAGCTACGAGCAGTACTTC
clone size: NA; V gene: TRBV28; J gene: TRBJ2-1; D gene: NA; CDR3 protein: CASSLYPYNEQFF; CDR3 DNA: TGTGCCAGCAGTTTATACCCGTACAATGAGCAGTTCTTC
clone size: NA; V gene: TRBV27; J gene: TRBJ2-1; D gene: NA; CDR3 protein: CASSPPPLNEQFF; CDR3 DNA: TGTGCCAGCAGTCCCCCCCCACTTAATGAGCAGTTCTTC
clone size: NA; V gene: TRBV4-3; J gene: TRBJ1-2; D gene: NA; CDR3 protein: CASSPERHWASDYGYTF; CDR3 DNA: TGCGCCAGCAGCCCAGAGCGTCATTGGGCCTCAGACTATGGCTACACCTTC
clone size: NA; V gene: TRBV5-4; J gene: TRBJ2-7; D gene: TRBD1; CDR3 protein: CASSPRDSGYEQYF; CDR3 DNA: TGTGCCAGCAGCCCCCGGGACAGCGGTTACGAGCAGTACTTC